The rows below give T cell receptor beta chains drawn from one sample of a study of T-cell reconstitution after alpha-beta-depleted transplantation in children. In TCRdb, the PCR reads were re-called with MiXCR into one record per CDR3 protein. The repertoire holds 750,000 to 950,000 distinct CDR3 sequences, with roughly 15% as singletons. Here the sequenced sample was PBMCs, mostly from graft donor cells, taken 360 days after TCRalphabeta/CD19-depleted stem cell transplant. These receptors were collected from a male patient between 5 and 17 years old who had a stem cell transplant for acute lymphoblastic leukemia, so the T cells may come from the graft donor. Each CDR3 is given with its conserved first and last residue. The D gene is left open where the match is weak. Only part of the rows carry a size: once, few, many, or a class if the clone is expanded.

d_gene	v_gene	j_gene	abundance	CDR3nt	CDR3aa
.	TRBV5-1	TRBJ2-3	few	TGCGCCAGCAGCTTGGACCCGGCCAGGGGCACAGATACGCAGTATTTT	CASSLDPARGTDTQYF
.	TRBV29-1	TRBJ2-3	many	TGCAGCGTTGGCCGACTAGGACCTACAGATACGCAGTATTTT	CSVGRLGPTDTQYF
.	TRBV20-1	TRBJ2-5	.	TGCAGTGCTAGAGAAGAACGAGGGGCAGGAGAGACCCAGTACTTC	CSAREERGAGETQYF
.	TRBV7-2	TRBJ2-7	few	TGTGCCAGCAGCATCCGGGACTCCCACGCCTACGAGCAGTACTTC	CASSIRDSHAYEQYF
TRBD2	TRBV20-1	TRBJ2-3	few	TGCAGTGCTAGAGGACTAGCGAACACAGATACGCAGTATTTT	CSARGLANTDTQYF
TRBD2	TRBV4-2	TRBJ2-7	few	TGTGCCAGCAGCCAAGAGGGGGTGGGTAGCGGGAGCCACGAGCAGTACTTC	CASSQEGVGSGSHEQYF
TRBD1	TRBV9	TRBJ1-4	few	TGTGCCAGCAGCGCCGCGAGGGGGCAAGGTGAAAAACTGTTTTTT	CASSAARGQGEKLFF
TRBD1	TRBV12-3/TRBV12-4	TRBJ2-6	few	TGTGCCAGCAGGCGAGGGTGGGACAGGGGGCCTGGGGCCAACGTCCTGACTTTC	CASRRGWDRGPGANVLTF
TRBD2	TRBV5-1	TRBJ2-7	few	TGCGCCAGCAGCGGCCACGCCGGGACTAGCGTCCCCTACGAGCAGTACTTC	CASSGHAGTSVPYEQYF
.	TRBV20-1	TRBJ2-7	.	TGCAGTGCTAGGACAGTCTCCTACGAGCAGTACTTC	CSARTVSYEQYF
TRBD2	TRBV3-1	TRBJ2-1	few	TGTGCCAGCAGCCAAGACCCGCCGGGGGTAGCGGGTAGGAATGAGCAGTTCTTC	CASSQDPPGVAGRNEQFF
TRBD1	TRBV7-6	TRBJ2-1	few	TGTGCCAGCAGCTTAGAAGTACAGGGGGCGCGAAATGAGCAGTTCTTC	CASSLEVQGARNEQFF
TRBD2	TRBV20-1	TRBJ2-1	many	TGCAGCCGAGGTAGAGCGGGAAACTACAATGAGCAGTTCTTC	CSRGRAGNYNEQFF